This T cell receptor (beta chain) emerged from a study of T-cell reconstitution after alpha-beta-depleted transplantation in children. Points from the study as a whole: Recipient T cells and thymic progenitors that survived gave rise to the high TCRbeta diversity observed at day 60 in some patients.

There are many counts of this clonotype. Its antigen remains unknown. The library targeted TCRbeta and was prepared with unique molecular identifiers. One entry per CDR3 protein results from TCRdb running MiXCR on the PCR reads. The table has 200,000 or so distinct CDR3 sequences, around 5.9% seen once. Germline CDR1 is SQVTM and CDR2 is ANQGSEA. V was clipped by 4 bases and J by 9 bases, with 19 bases between them. The CDR3 has 14 residues. The sample consisted of PBMCs, taken before TCRalphabeta/CD19-depleted stem cell transplant. The chain has TRBV29-1 and TRBJ2-1; D remains unclear. This receptor was identified in a girl in the first two years of life with combined immunodeficiency, due to receive a stem cell transplant. DNA for the CDR3: TGCAGCGTTGTGTGGGGTTTACCCTCTACTGAGCAGTTCTTC. Translated, it gives CSVVWGLPSTEQFF.